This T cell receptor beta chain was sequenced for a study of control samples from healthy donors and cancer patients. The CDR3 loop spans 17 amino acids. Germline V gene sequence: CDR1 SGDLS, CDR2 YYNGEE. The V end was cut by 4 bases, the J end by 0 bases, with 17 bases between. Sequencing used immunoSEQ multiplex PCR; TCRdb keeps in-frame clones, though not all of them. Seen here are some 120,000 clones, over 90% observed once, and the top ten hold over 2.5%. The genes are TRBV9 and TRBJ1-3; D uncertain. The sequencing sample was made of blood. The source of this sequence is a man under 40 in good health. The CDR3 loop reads CASSTLSGGLSGNTIYF. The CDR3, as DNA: TGTGCCAGCAGCACCCTCTCGGGAGGGCTCTCTGGAAACACCATATATTTT.